The 8 T cell receptor beta chains reported below all come from one sample, sequenced in a study of blood T cell repertoires in COVID-19. This table comes from immunoSEQ multiplex PCR, and its TCRdb copy is limited to in-frame clones, with some not included. This table holds approximately 130,000 clones, 88% found once. The sample comprised peripheral blood. These receptors were taken from a human donor in a cohort sampled during active COVID-19.

This chain links TRBV5-1 with TRBJ2-3, with 8 bases lining up with TRBD2. V shed 5 bases and J 1 base; nucleotides not matched to a gene: 9. CDR1 and CDR2 from the germline V gene are SGHRS and YFSETQ. The CDR3 has 16 residues. The CDR3 DNA reads as TGCGCCAGCAGGCGGTATCCACTAGCGGGCACAGATACGCAGTATTTT. Translation: CASRRYPLAGTDTQYF.

The CDR3 coding sequence is TGCAGCGTTGTGGTAGTAGCGCACAATGAGCAGTTCTTC. It is translated as CSVVVVAHNEQFF. V usage is TRBV29-1 and J usage is TRBJ2-1, with D possibly matching TRBD2 (5 bases). This CDR3 has 13 residues. The germline CDR1 and CDR2 sequences are SQVTM and ANQGSEA. The V end was cut by 4 bases, the J end by 5 bases, with 12 bases between.

The chain joins TRBV19 to TRBJ1-2; D is unresolved. Germline loops: CDR1 LNHDA, CDR2 SQIVND (reference sequence). V lost 5 bases and J 1 base, leaving 14 bases between the germline ends. The CDR3 has 15 amino acids. The CDR3 sequence is CASSPGRTINYGYTF. CDR3 in DNA: TGTGCCAGTAGTCCCGGACGGACTATTAACTATGGCTACACCTTC. The full variable domain, its missing parts supplied by reference TRBV19 and TRBJ1-2, is DGGITQSPKYLFRKEGQNVTLSCEQNLNHDAMYWYRQDPGQGLRLIYYSQIVNDFQKGDIAEGYSVSREKKESFPLTVTSAQKNPTAFYLCASSPGRTINYGYTFGSGTRLTVV.

This sequence joins TRBV5-1 and TRBJ1-2; D unresolved. CDR1 SGHRS and CDR2 YFSETQ come from the germline V gene. V shed 4 bases and J shed 4 bases, with 11 bases lying between them. This CDR3 spans 13 amino acids. CDR3 sequence: CASSPTGVYGYTF. The CDR3 DNA is TGCGCCAGCAGCCCGACGGGAGTCTATGGCTACACCTTC.

The chain links TRBV9 to TRBJ1-3; TRBD1 is a possible D gene (6 bases). The CDR3 runs 16 residues. Trimming left V 3 bases short and J 0 bases short, with 13 bases between. Germline assignment: CDR1 SGDLS and CDR2 YYNGEE. The CDR3 protein is CASSADRIGSGNTIYF. CDR3 DNA: TGTGCCAGCAGCGCGGACAGAATCGGCTCTGGAAACACCATATATTTT. Full variable domain (remainder filled in from reference TRBV9 and TRBJ1-3): DSGVTQTPKHLITATGQRVTLRCSPRSGDLSVYWYQQSLDQGLQFLIQYYNGEERAKGNILERFSAQQFPDLHSELNLSSLELGDSALYFCASSADRIGSGNTIYFGEGSWLTVV.

Comments on this clone: The identical CDR3 is also encoded by other nucleotide sequences in the sample. The rearrangement uses TRBV6-5 and TRBJ2-7, with D perhaps matching TRBD2 (7 bases). The V gene lost 8 bases and the J gene lost 2 bases, with 10 bases spanning the gap. CDR3 length equals 12 residues. Germline CDR1 is MNHEY and CDR2 is SVGAGI. CDR3 in amino acids: CASGRGTYEQYF. The CDR3, as DNA: TGTGCCAGCGGGAGGGGGACCTACGAGCAGTACTTC.

This chain joins TRBV11-3 and TRBJ2-7, with 7 bases that match TRBD2. CDR1 and CDR2 (germline): SGHNT, YENEEA. The ends lost 8 bases at V and 0 bases at J; junction bases unmatched: 10. The CDR3 is 15 amino acids. The CDR3 sequence: CASGGERYSSYEQYF. The CDR3 DNA reads as TGTGCCAGCGGGGGGGAGCGCTATAGCTCCTACGAGCAGTACTTC.

The chain carries TRBV28 and TRBJ1-2; D gene ambiguous. V lost 2 bases and J lost 4, with 14 bases in between. The germline V gene encodes CDR1 MDHEN and CDR2 SYDVKM. This CDR3 has 15 amino acids. The CDR3 here is CASSLISPAIYGYTF. In nucleotides, the CDR3 is TGTGCCAGCAGTTTAATCTCTCCTGCGATCTATGGCTACACCTTC.